The clone carrying this T cell receptor (beta chain) was seen at least ten times. The CDR3 does not end in the conserved phenylalanine or tryptophan, so this is likely a read error. Because the CDR3's place on the DNA is in doubt, the DNA is left out and the CDR3 is given as listed by TCRdb. The sample originates from a study of human T cells and chemical hapten exposure. Study summary: Patients had diphenylcyclopropenone applied to the scalp weekly throughout the approximately 25-week study. The study enrolled mostly female patients with alopecia areata, totalis or universalis.

As the library was built, unique molecular identifiers were attached to individual cDNA molecules. TCRdb independently ran MiXCR on the RACE reads; one entry per CDR3 protein. The sample shows some 190,000 distinct CDR3 sequences, more than 20% of them seen only once. The time point: patch test 1, 2 weeks after DPC sensitization. The treatment here: therapeutic diphenylcyclopropenone sensitization with weekly scalp DPC. Alopecia patients deemed DPC-suitable, aged 18 to 70, excluding pregnancy. A total of 11 residues make up the CDR3, ends included. Germline-derived CDR1 and CDR2 are ENHRY and SYGVKD. V is TRBV10-3 and J is TRBJ1-2; the DNA was not compared with TRBD1, the D call given in the table. This TCR was sampled from a woman aged 45-59 years with alopecia areata. Some clones in this sample may be carry-over from other donors' samples. The input for sequencing was whole blood, taken in connection with sensitization to the hapten diphenylcyclopropenone (DPC). The CDR3 protein is CATGVQHPGEY.